This T cell receptor beta chain derives from a study of tumor-infiltrating lymphocytes in primary liver carcinoma. Study information: The patients comprised men and women between the ages of 30 and 69 years.

TCR beta cDNA was made from 400 to 500 ng total RNA with a constant-region primer. Researchers made the TCR beta libraries by running three nested multiplex PCR rounds with slightly modified ARM-PCR. In the first two PCR rounds, TRBV1-TRBV30 forward primers were paired with a C-beta reverse primer, and each round lasted 10 cycles. One entry per CDR3 protein results from TCRdb running MiXCR on the multiplex PCR reads. The sample consists of 250,000 to 350,000 distinct CDR3 sequences, 50% to 60% of them appearing once. About this clonotype: Its antigen is not identified.

The source of the blood RNA was unsorted whole blood, and germline DNA was extracted as well. Patients showed chronic HBV infection and an absence of prior treatment. Study-wide results and limits: Tumor-adjacent and tumor-blood pairs showed less overlap than tumor region pairs. Tumors significantly exceeded blood in top-250-clone fraction (p = 0.039).

The CDR3 has 16 amino acids. Trimming took 4 bases from V and 8 from J, leaving 24 bases between them. Germline V gives CDR1 SGHAT, CDR2 FQNNGV. This chain links TRBV11-2 with TRBJ2-7; D perhaps matches TRBD1 (6 bases). The receptor's source is a woman aged 25 to 45 with primary liver carcinoma and hepatitis B virus infection. Sequenced material: peripheral blood. The CDR3, as DNA: TGTGCCAGCAGCTACTCCCGAGACAGGTCGCTGGGAAAGCAGTACTTC. Translated, it gives CASSYSRDRSLGKQYF.